This is a list of T cell receptor beta chains from one sample in a study of blood T cell repertoires in COVID-19. Sequencing was performed with immunoSEQ multiplex PCR; in TCRdb, only in-frame clones are kept and a portion is missing. The sample has over 150,000 clones; approximately 80% are singletons. The sequencing sample was made of peripheral blood. These receptor sequences come from a woman of 80 years or more with active or convalescent COVID-19. Each CDR3 is given with its conserved first and last residue. Rows give clone size only sometimes, using once, few, many, or a class for an expanded clone.

V: TRBV6-5
size: .
J: TRBJ2-1
CDR3: CASSITGGGFGEQFF

V: TRBV4-2
size: .
J: TRBJ2-5
CDR3: CASSTRGLAAYRAQYF

V: TRBV7-3
size: .
J: TRBJ1-1
CDR3: CASSLTQGSNTEAFF

V: TRBV5-8
size: .
J: TRBJ1-2
CDR3: CASRGLSAYTF

V: TRBV5-6
size: .
J: TRBJ1-2
CDR3: CASSSGGGAGHRYYGYTF

V: TRBV27
size: .
J: TRBJ2-1
CDR3: CASGTGATFF

V: TRBV6-5
size: .
J: TRBJ2-2
CDR3: CASSQTGSHTGELFF

V: TRBV19
size: .
J: TRBJ1-2
CDR3: CASRTGQGATHGYTF

V: TRBV9
size: .
J: TRBJ2-2
CDR3: CASSVLGLPTGELFF

V: TRBV6-5
size: few
J: TRBJ1-1
CDR3: CASSHYRAAEAFF

V: TRBV11-3
size: once
J: TRBJ2-2
CDR3: CASSSPTGGTGGELFF

V: TRBV19
size: few
J: TRBJ1-5
CDR3: CASTTTGKGNQPQHF

V: TRBV10-1
size: .
J: TRBJ2-3
CDR3: CASSAQLAGTDTQYF

V: TRBV7-2
size: .
J: TRBJ1-1
CDR3: CASSPRLRNTEAFF

V: TRBV18
size: .
J: TRBJ1-1
CDR3: CASSAGFPYGEAFF

V: TRBV11-2
size: .
J: TRBJ1-2
CDR3: CASSLDRKTPGYGYTF

V: TRBV24-1
size: .
J: TRBJ1-1
CDR3: CATSDLRRDYNTEAFF

V: TRBV4-3
size: .
J: TRBJ2-6
CDR3: CASSRGQGESSGANVLTF

V: TRBV10-1
size: .
J: TRBJ1-3
CDR3: CASSVGTGSGNTIYF

V: TRBV9
size: .
J: TRBJ2-5
CDR3: CASSVGLAGGQIETQYF

V: TRBV6-5
size: .
J: TRBJ1-1
CDR3: CASRGVGGGLAEAFF

V: TRBV20-1
size: .
J: TRBJ1-2
CDR3: CSASDRGSSYGYTF

V: TRBV3-1/TRBV3-2
size: once
J: TRBJ1-1
CDR3: CASSRTGRNTEAFF

V: TRBV5-1
size: once
J: TRBJ1-4
CDR3: CASSLEWGVNEKLFF

V: TRBV10-2
size: .
J: TRBJ2-5
CDR3: CASSGVFGLARETQYF

V: TRBV21-1
size: once
J: TRBJ2-2
CDR3: CAIPRGGRPGELFF

V: TRBV11-3
size: .
J: TRBJ2-3
CDR3: CASSLAGEGTQYF

V: TRBV7-3
size: .
J: TRBJ1-1
CDR3: CASSATPRKNTEAFF

V: TRBV27
size: few
J: TRBJ1-6
CDR3: CASSLLRQITNSPLHF

V: TRBV19
size: .
J: TRBJ1-1
CDR3: CASSVPGQRNTEAFF

V: TRBV3-1/TRBV3-2
size: .
J: TRBJ1-1
CDR3: CASSRGTEAFF

V: TRBV2
size: .
J: TRBJ2-3
CDR3: CASSGDRGTDTQYF

V: TRBV5-1
size: .
J: TRBJ2-7
CDR3: CASSLTTGVYEQYF

V: TRBV6-6
size: .
J: TRBJ1-2
CDR3: CASRQDRGAFTF

V: TRBV7-9
size: .
J: TRBJ1-2
CDR3: CASSLNSYGYTF

V: TRBV6-2/TRBV6-3
size: once
J: TRBJ2-7
CDR3: CASSLLDYEQYF

V: TRBV6-5
size: .
J: TRBJ1-2
CDR3: CASSLKGGANYGYTF

V: TRBV6-4
size: .
J: TRBJ2-1
CDR3: CASSATGENEQFF

V: TRBV30
size: .
J: TRBJ1-6
CDR3: CAWSRTASSYNSPLHF

V: TRBV10-3
size: .
J: TRBJ2-7
CDR3: CASQTGGSSYEQYF

V: TRBV10-3
size: few
J: TRBJ1-1
CDR3: CASGTANTEAFF

V: TRBV12-3/TRBV12-4
size: .
J: TRBJ1-3
CDR3: CASRQSYGNTIYF

V: TRBV6-6
size: few
J: TRBJ2-3
CDR3: CASSQTSGAGRGYTQYF

V: TRBV4-1
size: .
J: TRBJ1-3
CDR3: CASSQDMGTGWDTIYF

V: TRBV25-1
size: .
J: TRBJ2-7
CDR3: CASHYWAGLPYEQYF

V: TRBV19
size: .
J: TRBJ1-1
CDR3: CASTLRPNTEAFF

V: TRBV6-2/TRBV6-3
size: .
J: TRBJ1-6
CDR3: CASSYPSQGMTYNSPLHF

V: TRBV5-4
size: once
J: TRBJ2-3
CDR3: CASSFWGVGTDTQYF

V: TRBV27
size: .
J: TRBJ1-6
CDR3: CASSPRDSINSPLHF

V: TRBV3-1/TRBV3-2
size: .
J: TRBJ1-4
CDR3: CASSPQRGTTNEKLFF

V: TRBV3-1/TRBV3-2
size: once
J: TRBJ1-5
CDR3: CASSQASRGETSNQPQHF

V: TRBV7-2
size: once
J: TRBJ2-1
CDR3: CASSFGGGANNEQFF

V: TRBV5-5
size: .
J: TRBJ2-7
CDR3: CASSFGGSYEQYF

V: TRBV3-1/TRBV3-2
size: .
J: TRBJ1-6
CDR3: CASSQDLGGDNSPLHF

V: TRBV4-3
size: many
J: TRBJ1-1
CDR3: CASSVQRGWRNTEAFF

V: TRBV5-1
size: .
J: TRBJ2-2
CDR3: CASGNGVSGTGELFF

V: TRBV5-6
size: .
J: TRBJ1-4
CDR3: CASSLGGPGEKLFF

V: TRBV7-3
size: .
J: TRBJ1-3
CDR3: CASSLGPGLGNTIYF

V: TRBV19
size: .
J: TRBJ2-5
CDR3: CASSTTRGLGETQYF